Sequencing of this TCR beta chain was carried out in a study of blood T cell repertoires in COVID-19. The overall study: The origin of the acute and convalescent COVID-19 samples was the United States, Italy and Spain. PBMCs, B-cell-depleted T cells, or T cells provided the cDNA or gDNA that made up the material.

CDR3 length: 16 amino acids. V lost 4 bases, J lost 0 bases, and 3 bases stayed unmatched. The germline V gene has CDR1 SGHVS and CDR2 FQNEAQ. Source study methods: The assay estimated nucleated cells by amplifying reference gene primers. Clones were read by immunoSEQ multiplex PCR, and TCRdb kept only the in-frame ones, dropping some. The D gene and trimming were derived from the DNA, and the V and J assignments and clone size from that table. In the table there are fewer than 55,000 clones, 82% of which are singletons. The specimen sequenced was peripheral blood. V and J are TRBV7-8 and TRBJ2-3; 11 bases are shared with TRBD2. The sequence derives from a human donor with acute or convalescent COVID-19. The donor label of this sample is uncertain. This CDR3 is CASSSGLAVSTDTQYF. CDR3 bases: TGTGCCAGCAGCTCGGGACTAGCGGTGAGCACAGATACGCAGTATTTT.